This T cell receptor beta chain was identified during a study of blood T cells in healthy people across ages. This CDR3 is built from 12 residues. Germline CDR1 MGHDK, CDR2 SYGVNS. V dropped 2 bases and J dropped 4 bases, with 5 bases sitting between them. Together with a sample-barcoded 5' primer, a J-beta primer mix was included in a second PCR lasting about 6 to 12 cycles. Every sample returned 3 million or more CDR3-containing paired-end reads. From the 5' RACE reads, TCRdb called clonotypes with MiXCR, one entry per CDR3 protein. This sample carries 1.5 million to 1.9 million distinct CDR3 sequences, approximately 43% of them seen once, and the ten largest clones take approximately 4.1%. Study results and caveats: It was not possible, with unsorted PBMCs, to conclusively compare naive and antigen-experienced cells. Estimates of diversity drawn from one million T cells were considered underestimates.

Worth noting for this clonotype: Its antigen is still unknown.

Input material: blood. The sequence was collected from a woman younger than 35 in good health. The chain combines TRBV25-1 with TRBJ1-1; D not certain. The CDR3 DNA sequence: TGTGCCAGCAGTGAAGGGTTCACTGAAGCTTTCTTT. As protein: CASSEGFTEAFF.